Below, 2 T cell receptor beta chains from the same sample are listed, as sequenced in a study of cytomegalovirus exposure and HLA in healthy donors. Both 60 Vbeta primers and 13 Jbeta primers went into the PCR. TCRdb's table, derived via immunoSEQ multiplex PCR, lists solely in-frame clones and lacks some. Of about 300,000 clones detected, more than 80% appear once; the ten largest clones hold roughly 4%. Material: PBMCs. The receptors stem from a man aged 40-49 years in good health and CMV-seropositive.

The chain combines TRBV7-9 with TRBJ2-1; D ambiguous. CDR1 is SEHNR and CDR2 is FQNEAQ in the germline V gene (reference sequence). V was pared by 2 bases and J by 0 bases, with 8 bases between. The CDR3 is made up of 15 amino acids. CDR3 DNA: TGTGCCAGCAGCTTACTGGCAGGCTCCTACAATGAGCAGTTCTTC. The encoded protein is CASSLLAGSYNEQFF.

This chain connects TRBV6-4 to TRBJ1-2, with 10 bases identical to TRBD1. Germline values: CDR1 MRHNA, CDR2 SNTAGT. CDR3 length: 14 residues. V was pared by 5 bases and J by 8 bases, with 8 bases of the junction left unmatched. Here the CDR3 DNA reads TGTGCCAGCAGTCTGACAGGGGGCTCAGGCGGCTACACCTTC. It specifies CASSLTGGSGGYTF.